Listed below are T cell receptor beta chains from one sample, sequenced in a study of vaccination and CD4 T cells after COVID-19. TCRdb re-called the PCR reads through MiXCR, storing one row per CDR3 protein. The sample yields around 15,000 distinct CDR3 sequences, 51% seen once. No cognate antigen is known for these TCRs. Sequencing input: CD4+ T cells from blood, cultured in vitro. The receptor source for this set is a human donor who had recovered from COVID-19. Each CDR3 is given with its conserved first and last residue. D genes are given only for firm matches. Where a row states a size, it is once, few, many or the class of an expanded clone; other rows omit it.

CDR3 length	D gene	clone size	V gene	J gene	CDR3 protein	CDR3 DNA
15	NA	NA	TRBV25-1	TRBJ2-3	CASSDRLGTVDTQYF	TGTGCCAGCAGTGATCGACTCGGGACGGTGGATACGCAGTATTTT
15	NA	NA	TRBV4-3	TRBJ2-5	CASSQDSGTQETQYF	TGCGCCAGCAGCCAAGATTCAGGAACCCAAGAGACCCAGTACTTC
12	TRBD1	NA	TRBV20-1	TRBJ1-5	CSARGQNQPQHF	TGCAGTGCTAGGGGACAGAATCAGCCCCAGCATTTT
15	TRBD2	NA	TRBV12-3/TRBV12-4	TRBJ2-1	CASRGRPAGVNEQFF	TGTGCCAGCAGGGGACGTCCAGCGGGAGTTAATGAGCAGTTCTTC
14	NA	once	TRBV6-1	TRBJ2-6	CASSRGSGANVLTF	TGTGCCAGCAGTAGAGGTTCTGGGGCCAACGTCCTGACTTTC
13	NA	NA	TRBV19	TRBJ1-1	CASSLPGTPNSFF	TGTGCCAGTAGCCTACCCGGCACCCCTAACTCTTTCTTT
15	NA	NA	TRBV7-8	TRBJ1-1	CASSRSWAWNTEAFF	TGTGCCAGCAGCCGTAGCTGGGCATGGAACACTGAAGCTTTCTTT
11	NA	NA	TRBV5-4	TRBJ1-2	CASSLGGGYTF	TGTGCCAGCAGCTTGGGAGGAGGCTACACCTTC
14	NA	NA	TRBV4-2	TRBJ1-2	CASSQADRNYGYTF	TGTGCCAGCAGCCAAGCCGACAGAAACTATGGCTACACCTTC
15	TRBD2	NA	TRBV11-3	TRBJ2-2	CASSQGLAETGELFF	TGTGCCAGCAGCCAGGGACTAGCGGAAACCGGGGAGCTGTTTTTT
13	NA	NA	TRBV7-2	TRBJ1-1	CASSLRKPTEAFF	TGTGCCAGCAGCCTGAGAAAGCCCACTGAAGCTTTCTTT
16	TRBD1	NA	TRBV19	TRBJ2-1	CASSIGGRGHYNEQFF	TGTGCCAGTAGTATAGGGGGCAGGGGGCACTACAATGAGCAGTTCTTC
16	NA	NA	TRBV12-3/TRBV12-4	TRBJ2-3	CASSLAGTANTDTQYF	TGTGCCAGCAGTTTAGCCGGGACGGCCAACACAGATACGCAGTATTTT
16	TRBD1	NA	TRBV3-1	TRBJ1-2	CASTPGVQTGVHGYTF	TGTGCCAGCACCCCAGGGGTTCAGACAGGGGTTCATGGCTACACCTTC